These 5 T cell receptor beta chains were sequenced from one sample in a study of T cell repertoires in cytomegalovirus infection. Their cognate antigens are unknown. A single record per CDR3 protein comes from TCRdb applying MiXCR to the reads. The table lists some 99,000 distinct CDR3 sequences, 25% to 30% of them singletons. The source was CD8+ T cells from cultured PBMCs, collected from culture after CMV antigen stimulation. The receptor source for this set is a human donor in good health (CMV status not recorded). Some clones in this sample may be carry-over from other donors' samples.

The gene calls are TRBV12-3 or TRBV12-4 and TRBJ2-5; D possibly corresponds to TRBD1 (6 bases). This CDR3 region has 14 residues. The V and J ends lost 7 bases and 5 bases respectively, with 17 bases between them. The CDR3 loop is CASTQGTSGETQYF. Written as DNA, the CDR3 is TGTGCCAGCACCCAGGGGACCTCGGGGGAGACCCAGTACTTC.

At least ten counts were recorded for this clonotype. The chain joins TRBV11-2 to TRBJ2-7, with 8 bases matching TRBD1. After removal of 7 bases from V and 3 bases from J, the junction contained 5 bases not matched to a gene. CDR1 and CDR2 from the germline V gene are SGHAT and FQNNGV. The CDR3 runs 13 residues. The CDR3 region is CASTGQGGYEQYF. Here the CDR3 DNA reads TGTGCCAGCACAGGACAGGGCGGCTACGAGCAGTACTTC.

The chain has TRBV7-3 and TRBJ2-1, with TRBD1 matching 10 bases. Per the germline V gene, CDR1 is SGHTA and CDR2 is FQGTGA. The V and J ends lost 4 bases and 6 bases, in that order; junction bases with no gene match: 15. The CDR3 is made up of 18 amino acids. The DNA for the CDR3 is TGTGCCAGCAGCTCCGTGGGTGGGGGGACAGGGGTGATCAATGAGCAGTTCTTC. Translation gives CASSSVGGGTGVINEQFF.

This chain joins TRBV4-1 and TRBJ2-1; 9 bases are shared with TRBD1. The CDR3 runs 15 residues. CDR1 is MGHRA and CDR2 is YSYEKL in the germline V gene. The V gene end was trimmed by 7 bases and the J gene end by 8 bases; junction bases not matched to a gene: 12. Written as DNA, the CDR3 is TGCGCCAGCACTTACCGACAGGGGGTTGTGGATGAGCAGTTCTTC. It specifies CASTYRQGVVDEQFF.

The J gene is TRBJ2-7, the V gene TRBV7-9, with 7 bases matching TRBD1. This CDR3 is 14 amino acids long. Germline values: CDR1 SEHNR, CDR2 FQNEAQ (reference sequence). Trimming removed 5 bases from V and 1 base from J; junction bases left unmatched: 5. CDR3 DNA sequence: TGTGCCAGCAGCCACACAGGGGAGTCCTACGAGCAGTACTTC. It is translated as CASSHTGESYEQYF.